These 10 T cell receptor beta chains share one sample of origin, sequenced in a study of blood T cell repertoires in COVID-19. The method was immunoSEQ multiplex PCR; TCRdb's version includes in-frame clones alone and lacks a portion of them. The sample has 200,000 to 250,000 clones, around 86% seen once. Sequenced sample: PBMCs or T cells enriched from blood (not recorded which). The receptors stem from a man aged 35-49 years who had recovered from COVID-19.

V and J are TRBV9 and TRBJ2-2, with 11 bases lining up with TRBD1. The CDR3 is 16 residues long. Germline assignment: CDR1 SGDLS and CDR2 YYNGEE. V lost 0 bases, J lost 5 bases, and 3 bases stayed unmatched. For the CDR3, the DNA is TGTGCCAGCAGCGTAGACGGGACAGGGGGTACCGGGGAGCTGTTTTTT. The encoded protein is CASSVDGTGGTGELFF. Complete variable domain (other parts from reference TRBV9 and TRBJ2-2): DSGVTQTPKHLITATGQRVTLRCSPRSGDLSVYWYQQSLDQGLQFLIQYYNGEERAKGNILERFSAQQFPDLHSELNLSSLELGDSALYFCASSVDGTGGTGELFFGEGSRLTVL.

This clone was detected only a few times. The V gene is TRBV19, the J gene TRBJ1-6; 8 nucleotides line up with TRBD1. The CDR3 is 17 amino acids. V gave up 6 bases and J gave up 7 bases; unmatched junction bases: 14. Germline CDR1 is LNHDA and CDR2 is SQIVND (reference sequence). The CDR3 DNA follows: TGTGCCAGTAGCCAAGGTGCAGGGGGCTTGAAGAATTCACCCCTCCACTTT. Amino acids: CASSQGAGGLKNSPLHF.

The rearrangement links TRBV12-3 or TRBV12-4 to TRBJ1-6; D uncertain. This CDR3 region has 13 residues. Trimming removed 4 bases from V and 7 bases from J, with 8 bases in between. The CDR3 region has the DNA TGTGCCAGCAGTTCGACGGAGAATTCACCCCTCCACTTT. This sequence encodes CASSSTENSPLHF.

The chain combines TRBV6-5 with TRBJ1-2; no firm D call. CDR1 and CDR2 (germline): MNHEY, SVGAGI. V was shortened by 0 bases and J by 8 bases, with 10 bases between the two germline ends. The CDR3 runs 13 residues. CDR3 nucleotides: TGTGCCAGCAGTTACTCGAACAGAATCGGCTACACCTTC. Its protein is CASSYSNRIGYTF.

The V call is TRBV6-5, the J call TRBJ2-7, with D possibly matching TRBD1 (5 bases). The germline V gene has CDR1 MNHEY and CDR2 SVGAGI. Trimming left V 0 bases short and J 5 bases short, with 11 bases between. There are 14 residues in the CDR3. The CDR3 protein is CASSYSGPLNEQYF. CDR3 nucleotides: TGTGCCAGCAGTTACTCGGGGCCCCTCAACGAGCAGTACTTC.

This chain connects TRBV4-1 to TRBJ2-1; D remains unclear. V was trimmed by 4 bases and J by 4 bases, leaving 8 bases between them. The V gene's germline CDR1 is MGHRA and CDR2 YSYEKL. This CDR3 has 13 amino acids. The CDR3 protein is CASSPLKYNEQFF. CDR3 coding DNA: TGCGCCAGCAGCCCCCTAAAGTACAATGAGCAGTTCTTC.

The rearrangement uses TRBV6-5 and TRBJ2-3; TRBD2 matches at 11 bases. V was pared by 1 base and J by 6 bases, with 6 bases of the junction left unmatched. The CDR3 has 16 amino acids. Germline V gives CDR1 MNHEY, CDR2 SVGAGI. The DNA for the CDR3 is TGTGCCAGCAGTTACTTTAGCGGGGGGGCCGGGGATACGCAGTATTTT. This codes for CASSYFSGGAGDTQYF.

The chain uses TRBV15 and TRBJ1-2; maybe TRBD1 (6 bases). Germline-derived CDR1 and CDR2 are LNHNV and YYDKDF (reference sequence). The ends were cut back, 4 bases at V and 4 bases at J, with 10 bases in the middle. The CDR3 spans 13 residues. CDR3 sequence reads: CATSTRDIYGYTF. The CDR3 DNA sequence: TGTGCCACCAGCACCCGGGACATCTATGGCTACACCTTC. The full variable domain, completed using reference TRBV15 and TRBJ1-2, is DAMVIQNPRYQVTQFGKPVTLSCSQTLNHNVMYWYQQKSSQAPKLLFHYYDKDFNNEADTPDNFQSRRPNTSFCFLDIRSPGLGDTAMYLCATSTRDIYGYTFGSGTRLTVV.

The J gene is TRBJ2-2, the V gene TRBV4-2; D is uncertain. Trimming pared 0 bases from V and 3 bases from J, leaving 8 bases between. The CDR3 totals 15 residues. The germline V gene encodes CDR1 LGHNA and CDR2 YNFKEQ. CDR3 region: CASSQEAQYTGELFF. Here the CDR3 DNA reads TGTGCCAGCAGCCAAGAGGCCCAGTACACCGGGGAGCTGTTTTTT.

The chain carries TRBV6-2 or TRBV6-3 and TRBJ2-3; the D gene is possibly TRBD1 (5 bases). This CDR3 region has 16 residues. Per the germline V gene, CDR1 is MNHEY and CDR2 is SVGEGT. Deletions cut 0 bases from V and 1 base from J, with 11 bases between. The CDR3 region is CASSYSRGRGTDTQYF. CDR3 DNA: TGTGCCAGCAGTTACTCGAGAGGCAGGGGCACAGATACGCAGTATTTT.